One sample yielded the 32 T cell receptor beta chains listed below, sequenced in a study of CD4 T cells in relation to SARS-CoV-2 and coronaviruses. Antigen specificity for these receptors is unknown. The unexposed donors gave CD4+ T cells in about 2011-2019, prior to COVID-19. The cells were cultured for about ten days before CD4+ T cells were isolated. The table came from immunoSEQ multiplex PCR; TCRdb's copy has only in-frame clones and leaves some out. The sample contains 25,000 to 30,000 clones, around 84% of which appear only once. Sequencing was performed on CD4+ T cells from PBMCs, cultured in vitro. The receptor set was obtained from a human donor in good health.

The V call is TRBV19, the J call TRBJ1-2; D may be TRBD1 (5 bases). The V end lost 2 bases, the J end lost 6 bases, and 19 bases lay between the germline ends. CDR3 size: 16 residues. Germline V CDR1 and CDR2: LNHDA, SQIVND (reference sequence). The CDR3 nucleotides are TGTGCCAGTAGTATAATGGTCGGGCGGGGCGTAGATGGCTACACCTTC. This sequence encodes CASSIMVGRGVDGYTF.

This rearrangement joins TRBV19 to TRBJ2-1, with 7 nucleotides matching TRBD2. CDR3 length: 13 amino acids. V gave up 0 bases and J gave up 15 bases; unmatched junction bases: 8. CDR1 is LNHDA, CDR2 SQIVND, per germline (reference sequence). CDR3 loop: CASSIDRGVVAFF. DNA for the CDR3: TGTGCCAGTAGTATAGATCGGGGGGTAGTCGCGTTCTTC.

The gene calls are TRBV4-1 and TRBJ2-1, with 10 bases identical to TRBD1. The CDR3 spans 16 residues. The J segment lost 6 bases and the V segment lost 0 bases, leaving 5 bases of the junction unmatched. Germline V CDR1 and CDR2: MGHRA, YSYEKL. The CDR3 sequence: CASSQEDRGLVNEQFF. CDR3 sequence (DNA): TGCGCCAGCAGCCAAGAAGACAGGGGGCTGGTCAATGAGCAGTTCTTC.

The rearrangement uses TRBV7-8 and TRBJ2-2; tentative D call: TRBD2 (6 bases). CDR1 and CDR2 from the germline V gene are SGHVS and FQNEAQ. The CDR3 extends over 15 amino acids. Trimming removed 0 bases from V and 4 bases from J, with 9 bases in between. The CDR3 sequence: CASSLASEGTGELFF. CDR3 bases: TGTGCCAGCAGCTTAGCCTCGGAGGGCACCGGGGAGCTGTTTTTT.

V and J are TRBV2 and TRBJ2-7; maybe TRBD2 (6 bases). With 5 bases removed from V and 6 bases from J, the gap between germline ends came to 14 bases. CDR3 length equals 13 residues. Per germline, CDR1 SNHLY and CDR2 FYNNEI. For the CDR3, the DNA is TGTGCCAGCAGTTGGGGGGTAGCTGCCGAGCAGTACTTC. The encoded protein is CASSWGVAAEQYF.

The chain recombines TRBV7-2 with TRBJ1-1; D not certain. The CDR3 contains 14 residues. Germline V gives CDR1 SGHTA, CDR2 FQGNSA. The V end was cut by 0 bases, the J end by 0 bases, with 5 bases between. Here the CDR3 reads CASSLAGLNTEAFF. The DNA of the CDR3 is TGTGCCAGCAGCTTAGCCGGATTGAACACTGAAGCTTTCTTT.

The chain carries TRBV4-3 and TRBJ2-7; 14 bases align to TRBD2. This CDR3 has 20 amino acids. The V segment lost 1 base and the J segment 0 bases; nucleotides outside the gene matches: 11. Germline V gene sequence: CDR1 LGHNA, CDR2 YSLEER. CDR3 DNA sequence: TGCGCCAGCAGCCAAGCAGGGGGGACTAGCGGGAGAATTAGCTCCTACGAGCAGTACTTC. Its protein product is CASSQAGGTSGRISSYEQYF.

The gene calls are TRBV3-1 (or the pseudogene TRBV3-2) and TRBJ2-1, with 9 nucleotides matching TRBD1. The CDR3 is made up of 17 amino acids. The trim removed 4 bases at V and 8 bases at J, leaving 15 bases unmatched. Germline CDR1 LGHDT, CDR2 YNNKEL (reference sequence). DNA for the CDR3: TGTGCCAGCAGCCCCCTAGGGGCGGGACAGGGAGGGGATGAGCAGTTCTTC. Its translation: CASSPLGAGQGGDEQFF.

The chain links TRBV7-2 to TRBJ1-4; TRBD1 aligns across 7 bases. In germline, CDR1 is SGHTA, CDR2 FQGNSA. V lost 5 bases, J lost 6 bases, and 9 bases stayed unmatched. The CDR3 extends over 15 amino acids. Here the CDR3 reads CASSQNRGGDEKLFF. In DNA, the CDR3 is TGTGCCAGCAGCCAAAACAGGGGTGGGGATGAAAAACTGTTTTTT.

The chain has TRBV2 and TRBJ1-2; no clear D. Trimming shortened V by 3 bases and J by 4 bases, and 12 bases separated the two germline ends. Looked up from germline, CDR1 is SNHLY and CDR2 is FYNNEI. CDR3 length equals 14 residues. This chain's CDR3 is CASSEGRKFYGYTF. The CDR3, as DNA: TGTGCCAGCAGTGAGGGCAGGAAATTCTATGGCTACACCTTC.

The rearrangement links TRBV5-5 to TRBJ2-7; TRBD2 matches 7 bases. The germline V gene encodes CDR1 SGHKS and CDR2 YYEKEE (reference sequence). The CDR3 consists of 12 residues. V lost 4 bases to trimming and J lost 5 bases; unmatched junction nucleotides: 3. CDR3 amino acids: CASSPGLDEQYF. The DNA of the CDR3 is TGTGCCAGCAGCCCTGGACTAGACGAGCAGTACTTC.

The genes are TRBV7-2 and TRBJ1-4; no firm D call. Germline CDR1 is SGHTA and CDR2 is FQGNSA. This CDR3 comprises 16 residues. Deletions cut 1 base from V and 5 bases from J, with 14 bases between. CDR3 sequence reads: CASSLDRTTPNEKLFF. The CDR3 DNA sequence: TGTGCCAGCAGCTTAGACCGAACGACTCCAAATGAAAAACTGTTTTTT.

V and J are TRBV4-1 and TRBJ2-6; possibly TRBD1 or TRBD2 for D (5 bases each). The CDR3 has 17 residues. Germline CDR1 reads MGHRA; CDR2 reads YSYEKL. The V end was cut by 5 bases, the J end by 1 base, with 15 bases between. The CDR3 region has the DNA TGCGCCAGCAGCTCCCCCCGGGGCGCATCTGGGGCCAACGTCCTGACTTTC. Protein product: CASSSPRGASGANVLTF.

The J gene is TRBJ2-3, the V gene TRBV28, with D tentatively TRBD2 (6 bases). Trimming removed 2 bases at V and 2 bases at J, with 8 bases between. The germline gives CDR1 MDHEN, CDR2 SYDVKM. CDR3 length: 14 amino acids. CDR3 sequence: CASSLGGNTDTQYF. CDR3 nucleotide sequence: TGTGCCAGCAGTTTAGGGGGGAACACAGATACGCAGTATTTT.

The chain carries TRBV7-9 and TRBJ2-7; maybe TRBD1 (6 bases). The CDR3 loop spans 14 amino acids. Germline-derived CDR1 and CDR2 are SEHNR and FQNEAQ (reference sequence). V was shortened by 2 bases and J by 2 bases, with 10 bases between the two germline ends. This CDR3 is CASSLNRETYEQYF. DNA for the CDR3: TGTGCCAGCAGCTTAAACAGGGAAACCTACGAGCAGTACTTC. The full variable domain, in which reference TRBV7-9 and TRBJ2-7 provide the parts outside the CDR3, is DTGVSQNPRHKITKRGQNVTFRCDPISEHNRLYWYRQTLGQGPEFLTYFQNEAQLEKSRLLSDRFSAERPKGSFSTLEIQRTEQGDSAMYLCASSLNRETYEQYFGPGTRLTVT.

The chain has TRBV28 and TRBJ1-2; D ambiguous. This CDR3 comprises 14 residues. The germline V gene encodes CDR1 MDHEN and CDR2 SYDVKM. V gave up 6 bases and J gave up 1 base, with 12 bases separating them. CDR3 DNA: TGTGCCAGCAGCACCGGGTTAGTTAACTATGGCTACACCTTC. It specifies CASSTGLVNYGYTF.

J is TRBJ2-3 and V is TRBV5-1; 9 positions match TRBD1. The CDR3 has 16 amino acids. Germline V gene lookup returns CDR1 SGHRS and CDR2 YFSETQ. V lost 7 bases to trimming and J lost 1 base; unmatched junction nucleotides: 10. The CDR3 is CASGGPTGGGTDTQYF. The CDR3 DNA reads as TGCGCCAGCGGTGGACCGACAGGGGGAGGCACAGATACGCAGTATTTT.

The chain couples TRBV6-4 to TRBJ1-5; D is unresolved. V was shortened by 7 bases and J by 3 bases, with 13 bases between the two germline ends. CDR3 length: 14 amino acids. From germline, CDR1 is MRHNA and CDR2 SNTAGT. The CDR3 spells CASTSGSTNQPQHF. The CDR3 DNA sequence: TGTGCCAGCACCTCCGGGTCCACCAATCAGCCCCAGCATTTT.

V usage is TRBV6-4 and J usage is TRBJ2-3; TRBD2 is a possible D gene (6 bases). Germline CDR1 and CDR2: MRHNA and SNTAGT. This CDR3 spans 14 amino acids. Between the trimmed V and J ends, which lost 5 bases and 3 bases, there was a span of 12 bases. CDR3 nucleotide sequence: TGTGCCAGCAGTTGGACTATCGAGACAGATACGCAGTATTTT. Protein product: CASSWTIETDTQYF.

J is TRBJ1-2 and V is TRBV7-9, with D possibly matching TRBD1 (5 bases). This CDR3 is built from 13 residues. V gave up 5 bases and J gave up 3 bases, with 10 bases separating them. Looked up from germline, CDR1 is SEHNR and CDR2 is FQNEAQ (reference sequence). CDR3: CASSIAGDYGYTF. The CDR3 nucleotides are TGTGCCAGCAGCATTGCGGGGGACTATGGCTACACCTTC.

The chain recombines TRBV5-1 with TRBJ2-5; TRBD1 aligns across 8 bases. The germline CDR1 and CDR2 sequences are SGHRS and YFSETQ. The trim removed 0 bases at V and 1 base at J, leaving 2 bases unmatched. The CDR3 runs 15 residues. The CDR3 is CASSLDRGIQETQYF. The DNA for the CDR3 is TGCGCCAGCAGCTTGGACAGGGGGATCCAAGAGACCCAGTACTTC.

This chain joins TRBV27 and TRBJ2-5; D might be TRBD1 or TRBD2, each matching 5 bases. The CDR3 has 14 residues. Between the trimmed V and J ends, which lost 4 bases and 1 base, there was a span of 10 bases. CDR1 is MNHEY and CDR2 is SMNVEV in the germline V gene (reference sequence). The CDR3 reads CASSSGARQETQYF. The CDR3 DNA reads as TGTGCCAGCAGTTCCGGGGCACGCCAAGAGACCCAGTACTTC.

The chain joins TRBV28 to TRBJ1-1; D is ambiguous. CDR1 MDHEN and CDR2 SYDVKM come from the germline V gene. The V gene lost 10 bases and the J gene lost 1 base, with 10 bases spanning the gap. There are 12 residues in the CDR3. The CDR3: CATVTPNTEAFF. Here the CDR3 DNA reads TGTGCCACCGTGACACCGAACACTGAAGCTTTCTTT.

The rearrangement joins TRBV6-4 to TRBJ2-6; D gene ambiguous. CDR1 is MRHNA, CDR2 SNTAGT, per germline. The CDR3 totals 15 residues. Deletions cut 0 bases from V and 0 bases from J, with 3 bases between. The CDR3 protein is CASSDSNSGANVLTF. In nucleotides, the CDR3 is TGTGCCAGCAGTGACTCCAACTCTGGGGCCAACGTCCTGACTTTC.

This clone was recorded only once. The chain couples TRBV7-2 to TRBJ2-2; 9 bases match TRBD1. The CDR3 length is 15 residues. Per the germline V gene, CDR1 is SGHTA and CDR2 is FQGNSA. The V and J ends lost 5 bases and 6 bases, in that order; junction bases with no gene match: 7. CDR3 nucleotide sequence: TGTGCCAGCAGCCGGGACAGGGCGATCCCCGGGGAGCTGTTTTTT. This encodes CASSRDRAIPGELFF. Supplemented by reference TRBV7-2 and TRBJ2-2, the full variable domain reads GAGVSQSPSNKVTEKGKDVELRCDPISGHTALYWYRQSLGQGLEFLIYFQGNSAPDKSGLPSDRFSAERTGGSVSTLTIQRTQQEDSAVYLCASSRDRAIPGELFFGEGSRLTVL.

This CDR3 is CASSYIRDRGYGYTF. The CDR3 DNA reads as TGTGCCAGCAGTTACATCCGGGACAGGGGCTATGGCTACACCTTC. The chain has TRBV6-5 and TRBJ1-2; 10 bases agree with TRBD1. The germline gives CDR1 MNHEY, CDR2 SVGAGI. The V segment lost 2 bases and the J segment 4 bases; nucleotides outside the gene matches: 4. The CDR3 is made up of 15 amino acids.

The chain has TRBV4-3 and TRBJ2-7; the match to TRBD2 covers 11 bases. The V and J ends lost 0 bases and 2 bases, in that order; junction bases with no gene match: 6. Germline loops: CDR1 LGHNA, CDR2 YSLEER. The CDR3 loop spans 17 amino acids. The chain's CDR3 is CASSQDLVTSGAYEQYF. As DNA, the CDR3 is TGCGCCAGCAGCCAAGACCTCGTGACTAGCGGGGCCTACGAGCAGTACTTC.

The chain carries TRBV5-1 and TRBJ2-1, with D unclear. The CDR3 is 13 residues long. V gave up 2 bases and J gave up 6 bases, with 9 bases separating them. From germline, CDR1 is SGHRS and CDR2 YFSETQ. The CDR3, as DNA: TGCGCCAGCAGCTTCATCCAGGCCAATGAGCAGTTCTTC. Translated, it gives CASSFIQANEQFF.

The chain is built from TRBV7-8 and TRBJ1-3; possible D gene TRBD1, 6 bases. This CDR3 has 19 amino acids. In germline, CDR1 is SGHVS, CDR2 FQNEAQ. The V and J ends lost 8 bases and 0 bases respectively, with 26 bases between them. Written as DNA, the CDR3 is TGTGCCAGCTACCCCGGGCGGACAGCGACCTTTAGCTCTGGAAACACCATATATTTT. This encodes CASYPGRTATFSSGNTIYF.

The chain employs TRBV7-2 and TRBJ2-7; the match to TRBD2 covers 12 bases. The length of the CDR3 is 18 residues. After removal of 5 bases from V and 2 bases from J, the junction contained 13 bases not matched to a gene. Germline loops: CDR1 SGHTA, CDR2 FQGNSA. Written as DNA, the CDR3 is TGTGCCAGCAGCCCGTTTGGAACTAGCGGGGGGACCACCTACGAGCAGTACTTC. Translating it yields CASSPFGTSGGTTYEQYF.

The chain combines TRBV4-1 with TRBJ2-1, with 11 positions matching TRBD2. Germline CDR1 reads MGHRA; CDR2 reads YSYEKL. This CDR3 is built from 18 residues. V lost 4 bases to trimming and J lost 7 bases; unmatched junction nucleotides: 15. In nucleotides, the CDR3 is TGCGCCAGCAGCCGGCTAGCGGGAGGCCCTATCAAAAGGAATGAGCAGTTCTTC. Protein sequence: CASSRLAGGPIKRNEQFF.

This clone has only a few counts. The CDR3 reads CASSPREGNGNEQYF. In nucleotides, the CDR3 is TGTGCCAGCTCACCAAGGGAGGGGAATGGGAACGAGCAGTACTTC. This chain joins TRBV18 and TRBJ2-7; 7 bases are a match to TRBD2. The V segment lost 2 bases and the J segment 5 bases; nucleotides outside the gene matches: 9. Germline CDR1 is KGHSH and CDR2 is LQKENI. This CDR3 region has 15 residues.